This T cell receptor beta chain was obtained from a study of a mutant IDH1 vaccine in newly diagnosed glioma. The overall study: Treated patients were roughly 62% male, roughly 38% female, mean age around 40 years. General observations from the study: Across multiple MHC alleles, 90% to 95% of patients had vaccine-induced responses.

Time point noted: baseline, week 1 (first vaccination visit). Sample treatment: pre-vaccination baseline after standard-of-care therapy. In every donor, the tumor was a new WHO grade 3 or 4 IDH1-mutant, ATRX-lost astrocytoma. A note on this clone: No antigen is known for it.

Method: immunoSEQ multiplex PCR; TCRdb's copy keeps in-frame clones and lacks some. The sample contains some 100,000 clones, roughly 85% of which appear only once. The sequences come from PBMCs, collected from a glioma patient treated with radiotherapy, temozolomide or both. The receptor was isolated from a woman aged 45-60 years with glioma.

The CDR3 is CASSLVGTNQEQYF. The DNA of the CDR3 is TGTGCCAGCAGCTTGGTCGGGACCAACCAGGAGCAGTACTTC. The chain has TRBV5-4 and TRBJ2-7; D may correspond to TRBD1 or TRBD2 (5 bases each). Germline V gene lookup returns CDR1 SGHNT and CDR2 YYREEE (reference sequence). The CDR3 contains 14 residues. Trimming took off 0 bases at V and 7 bases at J, with 14 bases between the two ends.